This passage covers 13 T cell receptor beta chains from one sample sequenced in a study of blood T cells in healthy people across ages. Sample-barcoded 5' priming and a J-beta primer mix drove a second PCR of roughly 6 to 12 cycles. TCRdb recomputed calls from the 5' RACE reads with MiXCR, one row per CDR3 protein. The sample has roughly 680,000 distinct CDR3 sequences, under 65% seen once. Specimen: blood. These receptor sequences come from a woman of 80 years or more in good health.

The chain uses TRBV15 and TRBJ2-3; perhaps D is TRBD1 or TRBD2 (5 bases each). The germline V gene encodes CDR1 LNHNV and CDR2 YYDKDF (reference sequence). This CDR3 region has 17 residues. The ends were cut back, 3 bases at V and 8 bases at J, with 24 bases in the middle. Here the CDR3 DNA reads TGTGCCACCAGCAGGTCAGACACGGGACGGACCCTGGGTACGCAGTATTTT. It codes for CATSRSDTGRTLGTQYF.

The chain links TRBV29-1 to TRBJ2-5; 7 bases are a match to TRBD1. V shed 3 bases and J 5 bases; nucleotides not matched to a gene: 9. The CDR3 totals 14 residues. The germline gives CDR1 SQVTM, CDR2 ANQGSEA. CDR3 DNA sequence: TGCAGCGTTGATAAAAACAGGGGCCTCGAGACCCAGTACTTC. Protein sequence: CSVDKNRGLETQYF.

The sample holds a few counts of this clonotype. This chain connects TRBV12-3 or TRBV12-4 to TRBJ2-1, with D maybe TRBD1 (6 bases). Gene TRBJ2-7 matches the end of the DNA better, so the J call may be wrong. This CDR3 is built from 15 residues. The CDR3 region is CASRESGGTYNEQYF. The CDR3 DNA reads TGTGCCAGCAGGGAGAGTGGGGGCACCTACAATGAGCAGTACTTC.

The rearrangement joins TRBV3-1 to TRBJ1-4; D is perhaps TRBD1 (5 bases). Trimming took off 0 bases at V and 3 bases at J, with 5 bases between the two ends. CDR1 and CDR2 (germline): LGHDT, YNNKEL (reference sequence). The CDR3 consists of 14 residues. CDR3 amino acids: CASSQDRANEKLFF. CDR3 nucleotides: TGTGCCAGCAGCCAAGACAGGGCTAATGAAAAACTGTTTTTT.

This sequence joins TRBV7-2 and TRBJ2-3, with 9 bases that match TRBD2. CDR1 SGHTA and CDR2 FQGNSA come from the germline V gene. Trimming removed 2 bases from V and 3 bases from J; junction bases left unmatched: 3. The CDR3 runs to 15 residues. CDR3 sequence (DNA): TGTGCCAGCAGCTTAATTAGCGGGGGAACAGATACGCAGTATTTT. Its translation: CASSLISGGTDTQYF.

The chain couples TRBV20-1 to TRBJ2-4, with TRBD2 matching 7 bases. The CDR3 totals 13 residues. The V and J ends lost 3 bases and 8 bases, in that order; junction bases with no gene match: 7. CDR1 is DFQATT, CDR2 SNEGSKA, per germline (reference sequence). The DNA for the CDR3 is TGCAGTGCTAGTGGTAGCGGGCTTGACATTCAGTACTTC. Translation gives CSASGSGLDIQYF.

In this sample, this clonotype turned up a few times. The chain recombines TRBV12-3 or TRBV12-4 with TRBJ2-2, with D tentatively TRBD2 (6 bases). V dropped 4 bases and J dropped 3 bases, with 33 bases sitting between them. The CDR3 consists of 22 residues. The CDR3 DNA reads TGTGCCAGCAGTTACCCCAGTGAGAGATGGAGGGGCCCCTTGGTTCACACCGGGGAGCTGTTTTTT. Translated, it gives CASSYPSERWRGPLVHTGELFF.

This chain joins TRBV7-9 and TRBJ2-2, with TRBD2 matching 7 bases. Trimming cost V 5 bases and J 5 bases; bases outside gene matches: 5. The CDR3 is made up of 14 amino acids. Germline lookup yields CDR1 SEHNR and CDR2 FQNEAQ (reference sequence). CDR3 protein: CASSQGTTTGELFF. The DNA for the CDR3 is TGTGCCAGCAGCCAAGGGACTACTACCGGGGAGCTGTTTTTT.

The J gene is TRBJ2-2, the V gene TRBV28, with 7 bases identical to TRBD1. Germline lookup yields CDR1 MDHEN and CDR2 SYDVKM. The V segment lost 10 bases and the J segment 7 bases; nucleotides outside the gene matches: 9. The CDR3 runs to 13 residues. CDR3 region: CATGEGAGGELFF. CDR3 in DNA: TGTGCCACGGGCGAGGGGGCAGGCGGGGAGCTGTTTTTT.

This clonotype has at least ten counts. The gene calls are TRBV5-1 and TRBJ1-2; perhaps TRBD1 as D (5 bases). Between the trimmed V and J ends, which lost 1 base and 0 bases, there was a span of 16 bases. The CDR3 runs 17 residues. The germline CDR1 and CDR2 sequences are SGHRS and YFSETQ. The DNA for the CDR3 is TGCGCCAGCAGCTTGATGCCGGGGGGGACCTCTAACTATGGCTACACCTTC. This sequence encodes CASSLMPGGTSNYGYTF.

This chain connects TRBV28 to TRBJ1-5; 7 positions agree with TRBD1. Germline assignment: CDR1 MDHEN and CDR2 SYDVKM. This CDR3 has 15 amino acids. With V trimmed by 6 bases and J by 3 bases, 8 bases remained unmatched. In DNA, the CDR3 is TGTGCCAGCAGCCCACAGGGGCTTTCCAATCAGCCCCAGCATTTT. Translated: CASSPQGLSNQPQHF. Full variable domain (missing parts from reference TRBV28 and TRBJ1-5): DVKVTQSSRYLVKRTGEKVFLECVQDMDHENMFWYRQDPGLGLRLIYFSYDVKMKEKGDIPEGYSVSREKKERFSLILESASTNQTSMYLCASSPQGLSNQPQHFGDGTRLSIL.

The chain links TRBV7-2 to TRBJ2-5; 7 positions match TRBD2. V lost 4 bases to trimming and J lost 1 base; unmatched junction nucleotides: 6. CDR1 SGHTA and CDR2 FQGNSA come from the germline V gene. The CDR3 is 15 amino acids. The CDR3 reads CASSSLRGVQETQYF. The CDR3 bases are TGTGCCAGCAGCTCACTTCGGGGGGTCCAAGAGACCCAGTACTTC.

This clonotype was counted ten times or more. This sequence joins TRBV27 and TRBJ2-7; D may be TRBD2 (5 bases). The V and J ends lost 2 bases and 3 bases respectively, with 8 bases between them. This CDR3 has 13 amino acids. Germline CDR1 MNHEY, CDR2 SMNVEV (reference sequence). CDR3 nucleotide sequence: TGTGCCAGCAGTTTAGGACGGGACTACGAGCAGTACTTC. Protein: CASSLGRDYEQYF.